This T cell receptor (beta chain) was identified during a study of PD-1 blockade in mismatch repair-deficient tumors. Germline V CDR1 and CDR2: ENHRY, SYGVKD. This CDR3 has 15 amino acids. V gave up 5 bases and J gave up 3 bases; unmatched junction bases: 9. Profiled with immunoSEQ multiplex PCR; TCRdb holds only in-frame clones, not every one. Here the sample spans 100,000 to 150,000 clones, more than 70% being singletons. The input for sequencing was peripheral blood, taken roughly 67 weeks after starting pembrolizumab. J is TRBJ2-7 and V is TRBV10-3, with 8 positions matching TRBD1. This receptor was identified in an adult with mismatch repair-deficient cancer. CDR3 loop: CAISTDRGVFYEQYF. The DNA for the CDR3 is TGTGCCATCAGTACCGACAGGGGCGTTTTCTACGAGCAGTACTTC.